Included here is one T cell receptor (beta chain) sequence, with context. The V gene lost 7 bases and the J gene lost 7 bases, with 10 bases spanning the gap. CDR1 SGHTA and CDR2 FQGNSA come from the germline V gene. The CDR3 totals 11 residues. The sample originates from a study of blood T cells in healthy people across ages. A second PCR of 7 to 11 cycles used a sample-barcoded 5' primer and a J-beta primer mix. TCRdb reprocessed the 5' RACE reads with MiXCR, giving one entry per CDR3 protein. The data hold around 1.5 million distinct CDR3 sequences, with approximately 38% observed a single time. The origin of this receptor is a woman in her late teens or twenties in good health. V and J are TRBV7-2 and TRBJ1-2; D unclear. The specimen was blood. The CDR3 sequence: CASTLLGGYTF. The CDR3 bases are TGTGCCAGCACCCTATTAGGTGGCTACACCTTC.